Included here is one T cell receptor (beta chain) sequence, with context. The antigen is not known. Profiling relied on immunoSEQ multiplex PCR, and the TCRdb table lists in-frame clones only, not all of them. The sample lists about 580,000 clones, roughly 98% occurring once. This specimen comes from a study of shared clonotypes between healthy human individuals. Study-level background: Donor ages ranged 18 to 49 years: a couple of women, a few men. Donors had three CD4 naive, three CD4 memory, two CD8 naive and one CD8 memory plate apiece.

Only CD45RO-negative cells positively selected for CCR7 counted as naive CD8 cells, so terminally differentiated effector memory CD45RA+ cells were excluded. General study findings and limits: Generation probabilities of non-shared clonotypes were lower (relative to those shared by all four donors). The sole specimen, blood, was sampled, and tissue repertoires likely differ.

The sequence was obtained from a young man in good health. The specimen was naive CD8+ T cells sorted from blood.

The CDR3 protein is CSVEDETGRGYTF. The CDR3 DNA reads as TGCAGCGTTGAAGACGAGACAGGCCGCGGCTACACCTTC. J is TRBJ1-2 and V is TRBV29-1; D is possibly TRBD1 (6 bases). The CDR3 consists of 13 residues. Trimming stripped 0 bases from V and 8 bases from J, with 13 bases between. The germline V gene has CDR1 SQVTM and CDR2 ANQGSEA.